The text below deals with one T cell receptor beta chain. Its antigen is still unknown. The sample is drawn from a study of cytotoxic CD8 clonotypes in ibrutinib-treated CLL. For the study at large: There were around twelve relapsed/refractory patients and about 14 treatment-naive patients, and around 18 were IGHV unmutated.

Germline V gene lookup returns CDR1 MNHEY and CDR2 SVGAGI. The CDR3 consists of 14 residues. Losses at the gene ends were 5 bases for V and 4 bases for J; bases not matched to a gene: 1. Libraries were prepared by immunoSEQ multiplex PCR; TCRdb keeps only in-frame clonotypes and omits some of them. This sample has about 160,000 clones; 81% occur once, and the top ten carry roughly 1.9%. Study results and caveats: On treatment, the uncommon public clonotypes contracted or remained stable.

The chain joins TRBV6-5 to TRBJ2-2, with 10 bases aligning to TRBD1. The source of this sequence is a human donor with chronic lymphocytic leukemia. Sequences were derived from PBMCs, sampled after 12 months of ibrutinib treatment. The CDR3 nucleotides read TGTGCCAGCAGTAGGGACAGGGGCACCGGGGAGCTGTTTTTT. Amino acid sequence: CASSRDRGTGELFF.